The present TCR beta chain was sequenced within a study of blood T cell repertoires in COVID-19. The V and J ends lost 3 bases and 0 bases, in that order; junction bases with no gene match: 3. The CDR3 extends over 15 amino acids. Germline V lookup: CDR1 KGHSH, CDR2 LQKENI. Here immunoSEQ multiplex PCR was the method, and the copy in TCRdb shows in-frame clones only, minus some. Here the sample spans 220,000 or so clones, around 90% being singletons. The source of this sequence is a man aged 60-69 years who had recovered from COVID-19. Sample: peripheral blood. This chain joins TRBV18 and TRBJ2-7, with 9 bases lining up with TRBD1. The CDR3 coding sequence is TGTGCCAGCTCACCGCAGGGACAGGGCTCCTACGAGCAGTACTTC. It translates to CASSPQGQGSYEQYF.